A selection of T cell receptor beta chains follows, all from one sample in a study of T cells in Graves' hyperthyroidism and ophthalmopathy. Each CDR3 protein gets one entry after TCRdb re-called the multiplex PCR reads with MiXCR. The sample has fewer than 850,000 distinct CDR3 sequences; 15% to 20% are singletons. The sequenced material came from blood. These receptors were collected from a man aged 50-60 years with Graves' hyperthyroidism. Each CDR3 is given with its conserved first and last residue. The size field is filled for only some rows; it gives once, few, many or a size class.

j_call: TRBJ2-1; clone_size: many; v_call: TRBV3-1; cdr3_aa: CASSQGLAGVSHNEQFF
j_call: TRBJ2-2; clone_size: NA; v_call: TRBV10-3; cdr3_aa: CAISDGQGEGTGELFF
j_call: TRBJ2-7; clone_size: few; v_call: TRBV7-3; cdr3_aa: CASSEPTSDTPYEQYF
j_call: TRBJ2-7; clone_size: NA; v_call: TRBV5-1; cdr3_aa: CASSLDRTKPYEQYF
j_call: TRBJ2-7; clone_size: NA; v_call: TRBV5-4; cdr3_aa: CASSLQLAGGLYEQYF
j_call: TRBJ2-1; clone_size: many; v_call: TRBV28; cdr3_aa: CASSFNEQFF
j_call: TRBJ1-6; clone_size: NA; v_call: TRBV28; cdr3_aa: CASIRRTDDSPLHF
j_call: TRBJ1-5; clone_size: few; v_call: TRBV5-6; cdr3_aa: CASSLGGQGVEQPQHF
j_call: TRBJ2-1; clone_size: many; v_call: TRBV27; cdr3_aa: CASSSQRTEQFF
j_call: TRBJ2-1; clone_size: many; v_call: TRBV6-2/TRBV6-3; cdr3_aa: CASSYHRLAGGGYNEQFF
j_call: TRBJ2-2; clone_size: few; v_call: TRBV28; cdr3_aa: CASKAARDTGELFF
j_call: TRBJ1-2; clone_size: NA; v_call: TRBV5-4; cdr3_aa: CASSLVVGDFSGYTF
j_call: TRBJ1-1; clone_size: NA; v_call: TRBV5-1; cdr3_aa: CASSFENRNTEAFF
j_call: TRBJ1-2; clone_size: many; v_call: TRBV27; cdr3_aa: CASRTGPVGGYTF
j_call: TRBJ2-1; clone_size: many; v_call: TRBV18; cdr3_aa: CASSPPDWGIYNEQFF
j_call: TRBJ1-2; clone_size: few; v_call: TRBV27; cdr3_aa: CASRTTSGVLIGGGYTF
j_call: TRBJ2-7; clone_size: NA; v_call: TRBV6-5; cdr3_aa: CASSYSIHQGYGTYEQYF
j_call: TRBJ2-3; clone_size: many; v_call: TRBV18; cdr3_aa: CASSPPTLDTQYF
j_call: TRBJ1-4; clone_size: many; v_call: TRBV7-2; cdr3_aa: CASSSGSSGEKLFF
j_call: TRBJ1-5; clone_size: few; v_call: TRBV5-5; cdr3_aa: CASSFGPDQPQHF
j_call: TRBJ2-3; clone_size: few; v_call: TRBV7-9; cdr3_aa: CASRPTGFNSDTQYF
j_call: TRBJ1-1; clone_size: many; v_call: TRBV6-1; cdr3_aa: CASTMEGAGTEAFF
j_call: TRBJ2-5; clone_size: many; v_call: TRBV9; cdr3_aa: CASSVATTGGETQYF
j_call: TRBJ1-5; clone_size: many; v_call: TRBV27; cdr3_aa: CASSLSSGDNQPQHF
j_call: TRBJ2-7; clone_size: few; v_call: TRBV20-1; cdr3_aa: CSASTGGGSYEQYF
j_call: TRBJ2-3; clone_size: many; v_call: TRBV11-2; cdr3_aa: CASSLEAGVVGTDTQYF
j_call: TRBJ2-5; clone_size: few; v_call: TRBV14; cdr3_aa: CASSGRDRAVETQYF
j_call: TRBJ2-7; clone_size: many; v_call: TRBV12-3/TRBV12-4; cdr3_aa: CASSPGGAGTYEQYF
j_call: TRBJ1-4; clone_size: many; v_call: TRBV28; cdr3_aa: CASSSQDGNEKLFF
j_call: TRBJ2-3; clone_size: few; v_call: TRBV10-2; cdr3_aa: CASSPTGDLGTDTQYF
j_call: TRBJ1-5; clone_size: NA; v_call: TRBV11-2; cdr3_aa: CASDQGSDQPQHF
j_call: TRBJ2-1; clone_size: many; v_call: TRBV28; cdr3_aa: CASRGTSGRGWVYNEQFF
j_call: TRBJ2-5; clone_size: NA; v_call: TRBV7-9; cdr3_aa: CASRSRDGGQETQYF
j_call: TRBJ2-7; clone_size: many; v_call: TRBV10-3; cdr3_aa: CAISDGRSYEQYF
j_call: TRBJ2-4; clone_size: NA; v_call: TRBV7-3; cdr3_aa: CASSYGGPKNIQYF
j_call: TRBJ2-3; clone_size: many; v_call: TRBV6-2/TRBV6-3; cdr3_aa: CASSPLWTGGNTDTQYF
j_call: TRBJ2-2; clone_size: NA; v_call: TRBV5-1; cdr3_aa: CASSLADPDTGELFF
j_call: TRBJ2-1; clone_size: few; v_call: TRBV6-2/TRBV6-3; cdr3_aa: CASSYPGQGTYNEQFF
j_call: TRBJ2-3; clone_size: NA; v_call: TRBV29-1; cdr3_aa: CSVESWTSIGASTDTQYF
j_call: TRBJ2-7; clone_size: NA; v_call: TRBV4-1; cdr3_aa: CASSQEEQEQYF
j_call: TRBJ2-3; clone_size: many; v_call: TRBV7-3; cdr3_aa: CASSLQLAGGADTQYF
j_call: TRBJ2-6; clone_size: many; v_call: TRBV2; cdr3_aa: CASRARQGAGANVLTF
j_call: TRBJ2-4; clone_size: NA; v_call: TRBV10-3; cdr3_aa: CAISEGTSGRAVKNIQYF
j_call: TRBJ1-4; clone_size: many; v_call: TRBV6-6; cdr3_aa: CASSYSGLTNEKLFF